A selection of T cell receptor beta chains follows, all from one sample in a study of beta chain features in type 1 diabetes. TCRdb's table, derived via immunoSEQ multiplex PCR, lists solely in-frame clones and lacks some. The table lists over 150,000 clones, approximately 8% of them singletons, with about 0.95% in the top ten. Sequenced: central memory CD4+ T cells from blood. The receptors derive from a woman aged 40 to 49 with type 1 diabetes. Each CDR3 is given with its conserved first and last residue. Each record gives: D gene, V gene, J gene, clone size, CDR3 DNA, CDR3 protein. D genes are given only for firm matches. Clone size is stated in some rows and not others, as once, few, many or a class when expanded.

TRBD2	TRBV14	TRBJ2-5	many	TGTGCCAGCAGCCAAGATCAAGCGGGACTGGAGACCCAGTACTTC	CASSQDQAGLETQYF
TRBD1	TRBV5-1	TRBJ2-1	NA	TGCGCCAGCAGCTTGGCAACAGGGGGAAGCTCCTACAATGAGCAGTTCTTC	CASSLATGGSSYNEQFF
TRBD1	TRBV2	TRBJ2-7	few	TGTGCCAGCAGCTCGACAGGGGCTATCTCCTACGAGCAGTACTTC	CASSSTGAISYEQYF
NA	TRBV6-1	TRBJ2-5	NA	TGTGCCGGGTCACCGTTAACAGGAACTGGAGAGACCCAGTACTTC	CAGSPLTGTGETQYF
TRBD2	TRBV7-3	TRBJ2-1	NA	TGTGCCAGCAGCTTAATAGGCGGGAGGGTCTACAATGAGCAGTTCTTC	CASSLIGGRVYNEQFF
TRBD1	TRBV27	TRBJ2-5	few	TGTGCCAGCAGCCACGGACAGGGACGTATCGAAGAGACCCAGTACTTC	CASSHGQGRIEETQYF
NA	TRBV5-5	TRBJ1-3	few	TGTGCCAGCAGCCGCCCCCAGGCTTCTGGAAACACCATATATTTT	CASSRPQASGNTIYF
NA	TRBV14	TRBJ2-2	NA	TGTGCCAGCAGCCCCGCTGCTAGACAGTACACCGGGGAGCTGTTTTTT	CASSPAARQYTGELFF
TRBD2	TRBV29-1	TRBJ2-1	NA	TGCAGCGTTGGGGGGTCGACTAGCGGGGCTTACAATGAGCAGTTCTTC	CSVGGSTSGAYNEQFF
NA	TRBV7-9	TRBJ1-1	NA	TGTGCCAGCAGCTTGTTAGGGGGGAACACTGAAGCTTTCTTT	CASSLLGGNTEAFF
TRBD1	TRBV7-2	TRBJ2-5	NA	TGTGCCAGCAGCTTAAGTCACAGGGGGCGAGAGACCCAGTACTTC	CASSLSHRGRETQYF
NA	TRBV7-8	TRBJ1-1	few	TGTGCCAGCAGCTTAGGCGGGCGACTAGGCGACACTGAAGCTTTCTTT	CASSLGGRLGDTEAFF
NA	TRBV5-4	TRBJ1-2	NA	TGTGCCAGCAGCTCCCCGCGGGGTCTAAGCTATGGCTACACCTTC	CASSSPRGLSYGYTF
NA	TRBV7-3	TRBJ1-1	few	TGTGCCAGCACCGCTGGCGGGGGGAACACTGAAGCTTTCTTT	CASTAGGGNTEAFF
TRBD1	TRBV7-2	TRBJ2-1	once	TGTGCCAGCAGCTCGAGTTGGACAGGGGAGCAGTTCTTC	CASSSSWTGEQFF
TRBD1	TRBV7-7	TRBJ2-1	NA	TGTGCTAGCAGCTTAGAAGGGGGCAGGGGCAATGAGCAGTTCTTC	CASSLEGGRGNEQFF
TRBD2	TRBV28	TRBJ2-5	NA	TGTGCCAGCAGTTCCACGACTAGCGCAGAGACCCAGTACTTC	CASSSTTSAETQYF
NA	TRBV9	TRBJ1-1	NA	TGTGCCAGCAGCGGCCGGGGAATGAACACTGAAGCTTTCTTT	CASSGRGMNTEAFF
NA	TRBV28	TRBJ2-7	NA	TGTGCCAGCAGTTTAGGGGACAACTCCTACGAGCAGTACTTC	CASSLGDNSYEQYF
TRBD1	TRBV7-9	TRBJ2-1	NA	TGTGCCAGCAGCACCTGGACAGGGGACTACAATGAGCAGTTCTTC	CASSTWTGDYNEQFF
NA	TRBV6-5	TRBJ1-2	few	TGTGCCAGCAGTCCCCCCCCAGGGGAGGGGGGCTACACCTTC	CASSPPPGEGGYTF
TRBD2	TRBV29-1	TRBJ2-5	few	TGCAGCGTGGGGGGAGGGGCAGAGACCCAGTACTTC	CSVGGGAETQYF
TRBD2	TRBV7-2	TRBJ2-4	few	TGTGCCAGCAGCCCCCCTGAGGGACTAGCGGGGTTCTTC	CASSPPEGLAGFF
NA	TRBV4-3	TRBJ1-2	few	TGCGCCAGCAGCCACCAGGGCGGGGGACGTGGCTACACCTTC	CASSHQGGGRGYTF
NA	TRBV9	TRBJ2-7	few	TGTGCCAGCAGCGTAGACCCGGGAAGCTCCTACGAGCAGTACTTC	CASSVDPGSSYEQYF
NA	TRBV4-2	TRBJ1-2	many	TGTGCCAGCAGCCAAGGAGAGGGAGCTAACTATGGCTACACCTTC	CASSQGEGANYGYTF
TRBD1	TRBV29-1	TRBJ1-2	NA	TGCAGCGTCGCACAACAGGGGGAGGGCTATGGCTACACCTTC	CSVAQQGEGYGYTF
TRBD1	TRBV9	TRBJ1-2	few	TGTGCCAGCAGCGCCCGGGACAGAGGAGGCTACACCTTC	CASSARDRGGYTF
TRBD1	TRBV28	TRBJ1-2	NA	TGTGCCAGCAGTGGGGGACAGGGGAATCCTAACTATGGCTACACCTTC	CASSGGQGNPNYGYTF
NA	TRBV6-5	TRBJ2-7	few	TGTGCCAGCAGCTACGGACAGTCCTACGAGCAGTACTTC	CASSYGQSYEQYF
NA	TRBV5-6	TRBJ1-6	NA	TGTGCCAGCAGTTCGACCCTTTCGCGGTCACCCCTCCACTTT	CASSSTLSRSPLHF
NA	TRBV11-2	TRBJ2-1	few	TGTGCCAGCAGCTCCGATAAAAGCAGGGGGGTGTTTCTTGAGCAGTTCTTC	CASSSDKSRGVFLEQFF
TRBD2	TRBV5-1	TRBJ2-7	few	TGCGCCAGCAGCCCCTCCCAACTAGCGCGGACCTACGAGCAGTACTTC	CASSPSQLARTYEQYF
TRBD1	TRBV29-1	TRBJ1-2	NA	TGCAGCGTTGAGCCTGACAGGGACTCTAGGTCGGACACCTTC	CSVEPDRDSRSDTF
NA	TRBV18	TRBJ1-1	few	TGTGCCAGCTCACCATCAGATCAGCCGGGCACTGAAGCTTTCTTT	CASSPSDQPGTEAFF
NA	TRBV29-1	TRBJ2-2	many	TGCAGCGTTGACCTAAACACCGGGGAGCTGTTTTTT	CSVDLNTGELFF
TRBD1	TRBV7-2	TRBJ2-5	NA	TGTGCCAGCAGCTTAGTGCGGACAGGAGAGACCCAGTACTTC	CASSLVRTGETQYF
TRBD2	TRBV11-3	TRBJ2-3	NA	TGTGCCAGCAGCTTAGACGGCGGGAGAAGCACAGATACGCAGTATTTT	CASSLDGGRSTDTQYF
NA	TRBV7-9	TRBJ2-7	few	TGTGCCAGCAGCTTTTTTGGTATTGCGGGCGACGAGCAGTACTTC	CASSFFGIAGDEQYF
NA	TRBV13	TRBJ2-1	few	TGTGCCAGCAGCTTAGATCAGCGCTACAATGAGCAGTTCTTC	CASSLDQRYNEQFF
NA	TRBV29-1	TRBJ2-6	few	TGCAGCGCCCGGTCTGGGGCCAACGTCCTGACTTTC	CSARSGANVLTF
TRBD2	TRBV5-1	TRBJ2-1	few	TGCGCCAGCTTTTTAGCGGGGAGCTCCTACAATGAGCAGTTCTTC	CASFLAGSSYNEQFF
NA	TRBV6-6	TRBJ1-3	NA	TGTGCCAGCAGATCAGGGTTCGATGGAAACACCATATATTTT	CASRSGFDGNTIYF
TRBD2	TRBV11-3	TRBJ2-5	few	TGTGCCAGCAGCTCGAGAGCGGGAGTGGGGGAGACCCAGTACTTC	CASSSRAGVGETQYF
TRBD1	TRBV7-2	TRBJ2-7	NA	TGTGCCAGCAGCACCCGGGACAGCCCCTACGAGCAGTACTTC	CASSTRDSPYEQYF
NA	TRBV19	TRBJ2-3	few	TGTGCCAGTAGTAGGGGGGACTCCACAGATACGCAGTATTTT	CASSRGDSTDTQYF
NA	TRBV27	TRBJ1-6	few	TGTGCCAGCAGTTTATACGGGAGGAATTCACCCCTCCACTTT	CASSLYGRNSPLHF
TRBD1	TRBV28	TRBJ2-1	NA	TGTGCCACTTGGACAGGGGAAAACAATGAGCAGTTCTTC	CATWTGENNEQFF
NA	TRBV20-1	TRBJ2-1	NA	TGCAGTGCTGAGGTTGGGTTAGAGCAGTTCTTC	CSAEVGLEQFF